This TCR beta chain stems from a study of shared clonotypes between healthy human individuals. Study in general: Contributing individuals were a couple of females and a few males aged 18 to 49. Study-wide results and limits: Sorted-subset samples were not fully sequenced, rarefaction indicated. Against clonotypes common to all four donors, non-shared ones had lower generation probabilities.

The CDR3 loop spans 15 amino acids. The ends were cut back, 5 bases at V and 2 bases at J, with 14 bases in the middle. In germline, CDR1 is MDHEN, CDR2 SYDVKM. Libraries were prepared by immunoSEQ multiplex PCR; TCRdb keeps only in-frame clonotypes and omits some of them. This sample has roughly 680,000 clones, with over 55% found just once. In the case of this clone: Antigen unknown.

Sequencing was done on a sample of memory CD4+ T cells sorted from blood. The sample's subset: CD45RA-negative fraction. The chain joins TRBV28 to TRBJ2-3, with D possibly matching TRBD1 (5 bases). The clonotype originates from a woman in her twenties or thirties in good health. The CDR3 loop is CASSGARYNTDTQYF. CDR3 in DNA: TGTGCCAGCAGTGGGGCTAGGTATAACACAGATACGCAGTATTTT.